The clone carrying this T cell receptor beta chain was recorded a few times. The data are from a study of beta chain features in type 1 diabetes. Sequencing targeted expressed TCRB transcripts, as all isolated RNA had been reverse transcribed. TCRdb's copy holds only in-frame clones and misses some; the assay was immunoSEQ multiplex PCR. Seen here are under 400,000 clones, about 20% observed once, and the top ten hold approximately 0.041%. V shed 1 base and J 0 bases; nucleotides not matched to a gene: 5. The germline gives CDR1 GTSNPN, CDR2 SVGIG (reference sequence). The CDR3 has 16 amino acids. Sequencing was carried out using naive CD4+ T cells from blood. The receptor was isolated from a woman aged 18-35 years in good health. The chain employs TRBV30 and TRBJ2-2, with 7 nucleotides matching TRBD1. The DNA of the CDR3 is TGTGCCTGGAGTGCTGACAGGGCCTCGAACACCGGGGAGCTGTTTTTT. It specifies CAWSADRASNTGELFF.